This T cell receptor beta chain was captured by sequencing in a study of blood T cell repertoires in COVID-19. Repertoires were generated with immunoSEQ multiplex PCR, while TCRdb's copy carries only in-frame clones and drops some. The repertoire consists of over 55,000 clones, with 65% to 90% occurring once and the leading ten covering 10%. CDR1 and CDR2 (germline): SEHNR, FQNEAQ (reference sequence). V was pared by 5 bases and J by 10 bases, with 14 bases between. The CDR3 totals 12 residues. Patients in Seattle were enrolled during active infection, then followed longitudinally. The genes are TRBV7-9 and TRBJ1-1; weak D call: TRBD1 (6 bases). Sequencing was done on a sample of peripheral blood. This clonotype originated in a man aged 45-60 years with COVID-19, enrolled during active disease. CDR3 in amino acids: CASSLPVGGAFF. In DNA form, the CDR3 reads TGTGCCAGCAGCCTACCCGTAGGGGGAGCTTTCTTT.